A selection of T cell receptor beta chains follows, all from one sample in a study of blood T cell repertoires in COVID-19. Method: immunoSEQ multiplex PCR; TCRdb's copy keeps in-frame clones and lacks some. The data contain approximately 190,000 clones, about 83% of them singletons. Sample: peripheral blood. These receptors were collected from a woman in her seventies with active or convalescent COVID-19. Both conserved end residues are part of each CDR3.

>TRBV2
CASLAGDSITDTQYF
>TRBV2
CASSLLYKLANEQFF
>TRBV6-1
CASRERVDSRPSLLHF
>TRBV4-1
CASSQVGASGGNNEQFF
>TRBV5-1
CASSPRTGGETQYF
>TRBV28
CAIGRGGTDEQFF
>TRBV19
CASSHQGPNEKLFF
>TRBV27
CASRAPGAGKTQYF
>TRBV5-1
CASSRSAGGTTDTQYF
>TRBV29-1
CSVELLRQGADNEQFF
>TRBV12-3/TRBV12-4
CASSFDRRYEQYF
>TRBV7-9
CASSLGQVQETQYF
>TRBV9
CASSVALLDNEQFF
>TRBV10-1
CASSTGTSGRNEQFF
>TRBV21-1
CASSKVGSGPYNEQFF
>TRBV3-1/TRBV3-2
CASSQARTGRGELFF
>TRBV2
CASSEEGVSETQYF
>TRBV10-1
CASSEQGTGINTEAFF
>TRBV13
CASSQDSLSYEQYF
>TRBV2
CASSEVDNWTGGEAFF
>TRBV9
CASSVEGQRYNEQFF
>TRBV7-9
CASSLGAGFFTGGYTF
>TRBV19
CASSATNRGNQPQHF
>TRBV19
CAVSRDANAEAFF
>TRBV5-5
CASSIIRATNEKLFF
>TRBV30
CAWSDQGARNEKLFF
>TRBV5-1
CASSPDNAIYGYTF
>TRBV6-1
CASSVTGGLSSYEQYF
>TRBV18
CASSLTRGHEKLFF
>TRBV28
CASSFVGRPTHEQFF
>TRBV5-1
CASSFIPGLAGDEQFF
>TRBV4-1
CASSQSSGLAGYDTQYF
>TRBV5-6
CASSLGLAEQFF
>TRBV6-5
CASKAGSSEKLFF
>TRBV7-2
CASSLGTGRGADTQYF
>TRBV5-4
CASSLGGTDTQYF
>TRBV24-1
CATSDSGQGGERVPYEQYF
>TRBV11-2
CASSLPGGKLFF
>TRBV7-9
CASSFSGDTQYF
>TRBV6-6
CASSGVISGQVFF
>TRBV12-1
CATPNYEQYF
>TRBV2
CASSEAEGVQPQHF
>TRBV13
CASSQDRSGVLFF
>TRBV5-1
CASSLVLAPGTDTQYF
>TRBV20-1
CSARDTGELFF